The 12 T cell receptor beta chains listed next were all sequenced from one sample in a study of T cell changes during pregnancy in multiple sclerosis. Only in-frame clones appear in the TCRdb table, and some are missing; sequencing was by immunoSEQ multiplex PCR. This table has approximately 94,000 clones, around 92% appearing once. The source material was peripheral blood, sampled after pregnancy. These receptor sequences come from a female donor with multiple sclerosis, enrolled in a pregnancy study.

J is TRBJ2-3 and V is TRBV19; 8 positions agree with TRBD2. The CDR3 consists of 17 residues. Germline V lookup: CDR1 LNHDA, CDR2 SQIVND (reference sequence). The V and J ends lost 4 bases and 0 bases, in that order; junction bases with no gene match: 9. In DNA, the CDR3 is TGTGCCAGTAGTAAGAAAGGGCGGGGGGCTAGCACAGATACGCAGTATTTT. It translates to CASSKKGRGASTDTQYF.

The J gene is TRBJ2-7, the V gene TRBV29-1, with TRBD1 as a possible D gene (7 bases). The CDR3 is 14 amino acids. V was pared by 6 bases and J by 0 bases, with 15 bases between. From germline, CDR1 is SQVTM and CDR2 ANQGSEA. In DNA, the CDR3 is TGCAGCGTCAAGGGGGCGGGAAGCTCCTACGAGCAGTACTTC. This encodes CSVKGAGSSYEQYF.

Regarding this clone: Other nucleotide sequences in the sample specify the same CDR3. The chain joins TRBV7-2 to TRBJ1-1, with unresolved D. V was trimmed by 1 base and J by 1 base, leaving 4 bases between them. This CDR3 is built from 13 residues. Germline CDR1 SGHTA, CDR2 FQGNSA. CDR3 sequence (DNA): TGTGCCAGCAGCTTAGACAGGAACACTGAAGCTTTCTTT. Amino acid sequence: CASSLDRNTEAFF.

The chain employs TRBV29-1 and TRBJ2-1; D unclear. The CDR3 is 12 residues long. V was pared by 1 base and J by 8 bases, with 9 bases between. Germline CDR1 reads SQVTM; CDR2 reads ANQGSEA. As DNA, the CDR3 is TGCAGCGTTGAAGGAGTGGGCGATGAGCAGTTCTTC. It specifies CSVEGVGDEQFF.

The gene calls are TRBV7-6 and TRBJ2-1; tentative D call: TRBD2 (5 bases). Looked up from germline, CDR1 is SGHVS and CDR2 is FNYEAQ. The CDR3 contains 14 residues. V was clipped by 0 bases and J by 4 bases, with 7 bases between them. CDR3 region: CASSLAGVYNEQFF. CDR3 nucleotides: TGTGCCAGCAGCTTAGCGGGAGTATACAATGAGCAGTTCTTC.

The chain uses TRBV6-1 and TRBJ2-2; D is perhaps TRBD1 (5 bases). The CDR3 length is 14 residues. V lost 2 bases, J lost 5 bases, and 9 bases lay in between. Germline V lookup: CDR1 MNHNS, CDR2 SASEGT. The CDR3 nucleotides read TGTGCCAGCAGTGAACAGGGCTCGACCGGGGAGCTGTTTTTT. Its protein is CASSEQGSTGELFF.

The chain uses TRBV7-3 and TRBJ2-6; 8 bases are a match to TRBD2. CDR3 length equals 17 residues. J was trimmed by 0 bases and V by 5 bases; bases with no gene match: 6. Germline assignment: CDR1 SGHTA and CDR2 FQGTGA. The CDR3: CASSPGGVRSGANVLTF. The CDR3 nucleotides are TGTGCCAGCAGCCCCGGGGGGGTTCGCTCTGGGGCCAACGTCCTGACTTTC.

In DNA form, the CDR3 reads TGTGCCAGCAGCTTCCGGGACAGGGAGATGACTGAAGCTTTCTTT. Translation: CASSFRDREMTEAFF. V is TRBV5-6 and J is TRBJ1-1; 9 bases match TRBD1. Germline V CDR1 and CDR2: SGHDT, YYEEEE. This CDR3 contains 15 residues. The V gene end was trimmed by 2 bases and the J gene end by 5 bases; junction bases not matched to a gene: 7.

This rearrangement joins TRBV29-1 to TRBJ2-5, with D possibly TRBD2 on 5 matching bases. This CDR3 spans 13 amino acids. Germline values: CDR1 SQVTM, CDR2 ANQGSEA. The germline V and J ends were trimmed by 8 bases and 5 bases, with 18 bases remaining between them. Written as DNA, the CDR3 is TGCAGCACTCACGGGGTGGCGGGTGAGACCCAGTACTTC. Translating gives CSTHGVAGETQYF.

This chain joins TRBV19 and TRBJ2-3; 8 bases map to TRBD2. V dropped 5 bases and J dropped 6; count of bases not matched to a gene: 7. The germline gives CDR1 LNHDA, CDR2 SQIVND (reference sequence). The CDR3 covers 14 residues. CDR3 DNA: TGTGCCAGTAGTTTCGGGACTAGAGGCGATACGCAGTATTTT. This sequence encodes CASSFGTRGDTQYF.

This chain joins TRBV5-4 and TRBJ2-5; D perhaps matches TRBD1 (6 bases). Between the trimmed V and J ends, which lost 0 bases and 5 bases, there was a span of 8 bases. The CDR3 has 13 amino acids. Germline CDR1 and CDR2: SGHNT and YYREEE (reference sequence). Written as DNA, the CDR3 is TGTGCCAGCAGCTTGGTGGGGGCCGAGACCCAGTACTTC. This sequence encodes CASSLVGAETQYF.

The chain couples TRBV5-6 to TRBJ2-5; D call uncertain. Trimming removed 2 bases from V and 4 bases from J, with 18 bases in between. Per germline, CDR1 SGHDT and CDR2 YYEEEE. This CDR3 spans 16 amino acids. CDR3 sequence (DNA): TGTGCCAGCAGCTTATCTATCGGTGGCCCTAGAGAGACCCAGTACTTC. It specifies CASSLSIGGPRETQYF.